This T cell receptor beta chain was obtained from a study of control samples from healthy donors and cancer patients. Germline lookup yields CDR1 GTSNPN and CDR2 SVGIG (reference sequence). The CDR3 sequence is 14 residues long. Trimming removed 2 bases at V and 2 bases at J, with 10 bases between. Sequenced by immunoSEQ multiplex PCR; TCRdb stores in-frame clones only, minus some. In the table there are 190,000 or so clones, just under 95% of which are singletons. The material sequenced was blood. The TCR sequence derives from a man younger than 35 in good health. The genes are TRBV30 and TRBJ1-3; D not certain. CDR3 bases: TGTGCCTGGAGTTTGGAAAGGGCTGGAAACACCATATATTTT. This gives the protein CAWSLERAGNTIYF.